This note documents a single T cell receptor (beta chain) sequence. The sample belongs to a study of TIL therapy for anti-PD-1-resistant metastatic lung cancer. Across the study: Progressing patients received lymphodepletion, expanded TIL infusion and IL-2.

V shed 0 bases and J shed 5 bases, with 11 bases lying between them. The CDR3 contains 15 residues. The germline CDR1 and CDR2 sequences are LNHNV and YYDKDF (reference sequence). Time point meaning: pre-treatment sample, taken before nivolumab and TIL therapy. Patients were adults with stage 4 NSCLC. Sequencing used immunoSEQ v3. Produced via immunoSEQ multiplex PCR; TCRdb's table is partial and in-frame only. This sample carries tens of thousands of clones, under 75% of them seen once, and the ten largest clones take 6.6%. The source is a person aged 25-79 years with non-small cell lung cancer. This chain links TRBV15 with TRBJ1-5; unclear D gene. The sequencing here drew on blood, taken at baseline. The CDR3 region has the DNA TGTGCCACCAGCAGAGAACGGGCACGAGATCAGCCCCAGCATTTT. This gives the protein CATSRERARDQPQHF.